This T cell receptor beta chain was captured in a study of T-cell reconstitution after alpha-beta-depleted transplantation in children. The germline V and J ends were trimmed by 6 bases and 3 bases, with 11 bases remaining between them. The germline V gene has CDR1 KGHDR and CDR2 SFDVKD. This CDR3 is 13 amino acids long. Whole-study findings and limits: Reported findings indicate that, about two months after transplant, alpha-beta T cells came from several hundred expanded clones, which were derived from non-depleted graft cells. Recipient T cells and thymic progenitors that survived gave rise to the high TCRbeta diversity observed at day 60 in some patients.

Researchers prepared the TCRbeta library using unique molecular identifiers, the study reports. TCRdb fed the PCR reads into MiXCR, producing one record per CDR3 protein. The sample yields some 350,000 distinct CDR3 sequences, around 15% seen once. This clonotype appeared many times. The antigen is undetermined. Source: PBMCs, mostly from graft donor cells, taken 360 days after TCRalphabeta/CD19-depleted stem cell transplant. The sequence was collected from a male patient aged 2 to 9 who had a stem cell transplant for acute lymphoblastic leukemia, so the T cells may come from the graft donor. The genes are TRBV24-1 and TRBJ2-7, with D perhaps assigned TRBD1 or TRBD2 (7 bases each). This CDR3 reads CATSQGGNYEQYF. CDR3 nucleotide sequence: TGTGCCACCAGTCAGGGGGGGAACTACGAGCAGTACTTC.